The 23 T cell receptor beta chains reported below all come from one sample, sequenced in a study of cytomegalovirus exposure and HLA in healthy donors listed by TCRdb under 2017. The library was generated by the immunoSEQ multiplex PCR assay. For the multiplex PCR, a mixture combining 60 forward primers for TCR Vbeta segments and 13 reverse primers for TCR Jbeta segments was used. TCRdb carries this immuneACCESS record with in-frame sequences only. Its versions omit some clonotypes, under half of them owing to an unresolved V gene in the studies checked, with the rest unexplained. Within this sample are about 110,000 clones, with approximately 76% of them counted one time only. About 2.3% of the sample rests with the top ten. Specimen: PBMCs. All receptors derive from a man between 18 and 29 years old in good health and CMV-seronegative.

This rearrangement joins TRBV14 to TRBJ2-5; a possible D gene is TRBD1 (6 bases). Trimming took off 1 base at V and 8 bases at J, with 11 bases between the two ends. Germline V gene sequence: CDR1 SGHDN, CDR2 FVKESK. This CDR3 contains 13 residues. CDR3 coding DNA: TGTGCCAGCAGCCAAGTCGACAGGTCCACCCAGTACTTC. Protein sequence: CASSQVDRSTQYF.

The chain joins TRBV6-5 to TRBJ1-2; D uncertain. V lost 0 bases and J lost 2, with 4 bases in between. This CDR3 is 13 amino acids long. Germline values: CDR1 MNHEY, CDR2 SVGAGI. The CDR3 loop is CASSYSANYGYTF. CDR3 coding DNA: TGTGCCAGCAGTTACTCGGCAAACTATGGCTACACCTTC.

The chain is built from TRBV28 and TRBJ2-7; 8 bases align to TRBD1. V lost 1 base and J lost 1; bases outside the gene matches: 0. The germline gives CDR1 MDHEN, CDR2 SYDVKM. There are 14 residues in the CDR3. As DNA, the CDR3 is TGTGCCAGCAGTTTATACAGGGGGTCCTACGAGCAGTACTTC. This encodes CASSLYRGSYEQYF. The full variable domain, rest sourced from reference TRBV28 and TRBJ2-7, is DVKVTQSSRYLVKRTGEKVFLECVQDMDHENMFWYRQDPGLGLRLIYFSYDVKMKEKGDIPEGYSVSREKKERFSLILESASTNQTSMYLCASSLYRGSYEQYFGPGTRLTVT.

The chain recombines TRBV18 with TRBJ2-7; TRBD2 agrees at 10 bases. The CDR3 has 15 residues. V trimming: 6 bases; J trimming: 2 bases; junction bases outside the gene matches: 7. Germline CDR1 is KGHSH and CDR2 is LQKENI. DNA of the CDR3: TGTGCCAGCTCCGGACGGACTAGCGGAACCTACGAGCAGTACTTC. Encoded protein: CASSGRTSGTYEQYF. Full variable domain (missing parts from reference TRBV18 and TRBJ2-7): NAGVMQNPRHLVRRRGQEARLRCSPMKGHSHVYWYRQLPEEGLKFMVYLQKENIIDESGMPKERFSAEFPKEGPSILRIQQVVRGDSAAYFCASSGRTSGTYEQYFGPGTRLTVT.

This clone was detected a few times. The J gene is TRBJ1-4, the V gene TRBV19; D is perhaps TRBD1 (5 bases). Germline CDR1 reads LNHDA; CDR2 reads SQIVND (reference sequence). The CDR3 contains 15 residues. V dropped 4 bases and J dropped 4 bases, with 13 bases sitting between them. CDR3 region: CASSTRGLINEKLFF. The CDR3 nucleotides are TGTGCCAGTAGTACTCGGGGACTGATTAATGAAAAACTGTTTTTT.

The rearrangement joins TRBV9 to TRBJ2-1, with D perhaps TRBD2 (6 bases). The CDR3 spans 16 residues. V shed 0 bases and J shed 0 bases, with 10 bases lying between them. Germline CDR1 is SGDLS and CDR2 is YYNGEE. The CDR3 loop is CASSVGGEISYNEQFF. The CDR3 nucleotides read TGTGCCAGCAGCGTAGGCGGGGAGATCTCCTACAATGAGCAGTTCTTC.

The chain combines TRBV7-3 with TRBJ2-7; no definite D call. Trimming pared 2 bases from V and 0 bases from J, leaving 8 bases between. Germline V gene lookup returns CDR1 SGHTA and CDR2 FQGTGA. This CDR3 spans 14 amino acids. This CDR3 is CASSLGPSSYEQYF. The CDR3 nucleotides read TGTGCCAGCAGCTTAGGGCCCAGCTCCTACGAGCAGTACTTC.

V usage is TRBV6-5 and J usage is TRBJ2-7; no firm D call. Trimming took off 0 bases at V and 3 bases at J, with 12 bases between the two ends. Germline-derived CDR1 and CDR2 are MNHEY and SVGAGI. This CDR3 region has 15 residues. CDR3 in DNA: TGTGCCAGCAGTTACTCGACAATATCGAACTACGAGCAGTACTTC. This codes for CASSYSTISNYEQYF.

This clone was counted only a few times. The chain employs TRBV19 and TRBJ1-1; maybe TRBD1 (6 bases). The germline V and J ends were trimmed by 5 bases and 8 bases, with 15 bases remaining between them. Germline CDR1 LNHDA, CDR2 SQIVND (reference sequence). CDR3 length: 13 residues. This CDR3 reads CASSPWGPREAFF. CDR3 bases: TGTGCCAGTAGTCCCTGGGGGCCACGAGAAGCTTTCTTT.

The CDR3 sequence is CSVEGGGGVETQYF. DNA of the CDR3: TGCAGCGTTGAAGGAGGGGGAGGGGTAGAGACCCAGTACTTC. This sequence joins TRBV29-1 and TRBJ2-5; a possible D gene is TRBD2 (7 bases). Looked up from germline, CDR1 is SQVTM and CDR2 is ANQGSEA. The CDR3 contains 14 residues. The V and J ends lost 1 base and 4 bases respectively, with 13 bases between them.

The CDR3 region has the DNA TGCGCCAGCAGCTTGGACCGAGCGACCCAGTACTTC. Its protein product is CASSLDRATQYF. The gene calls are TRBV5-1 and TRBJ2-5; unclear D gene. With 0 bases removed from V and 7 bases from J, the gap between germline ends came to 7 bases. The germline V gene has CDR1 SGHRS and CDR2 YFSETQ. The CDR3 has 12 residues.

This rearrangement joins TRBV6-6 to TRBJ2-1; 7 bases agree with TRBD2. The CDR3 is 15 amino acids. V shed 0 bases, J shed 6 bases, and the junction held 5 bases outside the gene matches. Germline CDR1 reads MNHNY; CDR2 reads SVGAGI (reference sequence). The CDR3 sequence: CASSYSRPGGNEQFF. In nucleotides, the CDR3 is TGTGCCAGCAGTTACTCGAGACCGGGGGGCAATGAGCAGTTCTTC.

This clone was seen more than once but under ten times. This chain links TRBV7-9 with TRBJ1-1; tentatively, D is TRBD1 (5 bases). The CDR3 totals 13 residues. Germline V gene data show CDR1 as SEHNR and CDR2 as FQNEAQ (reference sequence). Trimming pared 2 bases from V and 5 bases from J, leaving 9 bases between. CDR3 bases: TGTGCCAGCAGCTTACAGGGAGGTACTGAAGCTTTCTTT. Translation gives CASSLQGGTEAFF.

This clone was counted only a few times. The DNA for the CDR3 is TGTGCCAGCAGTTACTCCAGGGGCAGCACTGAAGCTTTCTTT. Translation: CASSYSRGSTEAFF. The chain links TRBV6-6 to TRBJ1-1; D possibly corresponds to TRBD1 (6 bases). The germline CDR1 and CDR2 sequences are MNHNY and SVGAGI (reference sequence). This CDR3 is 14 amino acids long. V lost 0 bases and J 4 bases, leaving 9 bases between the germline ends.

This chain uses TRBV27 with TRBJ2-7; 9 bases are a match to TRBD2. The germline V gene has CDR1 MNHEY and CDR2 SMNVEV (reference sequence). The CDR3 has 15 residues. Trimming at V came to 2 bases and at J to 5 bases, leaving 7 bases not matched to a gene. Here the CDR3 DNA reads TGTGCCAGCAGTTTAATTCGCGGGGGGGCGAACGAGCAGTACTTC. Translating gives CASSLIRGGANEQYF.

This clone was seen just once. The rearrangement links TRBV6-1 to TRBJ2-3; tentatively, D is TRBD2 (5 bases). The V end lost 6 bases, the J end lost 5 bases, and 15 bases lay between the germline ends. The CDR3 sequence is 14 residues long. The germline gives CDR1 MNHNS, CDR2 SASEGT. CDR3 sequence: CASRRPHSVDTQYF. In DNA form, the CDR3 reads TGTGCCAGCAGACGTCCACATAGCGTAGATACGCAGTATTTT.

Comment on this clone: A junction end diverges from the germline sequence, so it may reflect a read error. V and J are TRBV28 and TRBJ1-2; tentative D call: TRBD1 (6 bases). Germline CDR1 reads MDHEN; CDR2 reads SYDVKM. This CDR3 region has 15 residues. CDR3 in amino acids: CASRKQGLPNYGYPF. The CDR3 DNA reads TGTGCCAGCAGAAAACAGGGCTTGCCTAACTATGGCTACCCCTTC.

CDR3 in amino acids: CASSLRGNEAFF. The DNA for the CDR3 is TGTGCCAGCAGCTTGAGGGGGAATGAAGCTTTCTTT. The chain links TRBV5-8 to TRBJ1-1, with a possible D match to TRBD1 (6 bases). CDR1 and CDR2 from the germline V gene are SGHTS and YDEGEE. With 1 base removed from V and 7 bases from J, the gap between germline ends came to 8 bases. This CDR3 is 12 amino acids long.

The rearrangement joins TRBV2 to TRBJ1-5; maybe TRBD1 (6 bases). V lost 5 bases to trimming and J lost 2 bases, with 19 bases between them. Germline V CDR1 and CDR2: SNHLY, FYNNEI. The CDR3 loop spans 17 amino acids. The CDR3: CASSTATGLRGNQPQHF. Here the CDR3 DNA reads TGTGCCAGCAGTACCGCCACAGGGTTGAGAGGCAATCAGCCCCAGCATTTT.

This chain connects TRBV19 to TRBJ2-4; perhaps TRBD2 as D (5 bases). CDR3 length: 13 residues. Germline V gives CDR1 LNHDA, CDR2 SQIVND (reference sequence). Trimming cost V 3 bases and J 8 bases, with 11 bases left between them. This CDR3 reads CASSIEGRDIQYF. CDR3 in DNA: TGTGCCAGTAGTATTGAGGGTAGAGACATTCAGTACTTC.

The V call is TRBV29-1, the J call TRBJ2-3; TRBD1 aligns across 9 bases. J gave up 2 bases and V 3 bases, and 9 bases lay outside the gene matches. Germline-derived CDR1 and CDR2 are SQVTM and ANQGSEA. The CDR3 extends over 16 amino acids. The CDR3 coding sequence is TGCAGCGTTGAGGGAACGACAGGGGGAGACACAGATACGCAGTATTTT. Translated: CSVEGTTGGDTDTQYF.

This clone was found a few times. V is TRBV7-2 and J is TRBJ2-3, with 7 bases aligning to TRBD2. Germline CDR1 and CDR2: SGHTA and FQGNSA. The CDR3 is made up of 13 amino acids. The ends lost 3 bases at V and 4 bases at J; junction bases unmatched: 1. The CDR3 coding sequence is TGTGCCAGCAGCTTCACTAGCGCAGATACGCAGTATTTT. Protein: CASSFTSADTQYF.

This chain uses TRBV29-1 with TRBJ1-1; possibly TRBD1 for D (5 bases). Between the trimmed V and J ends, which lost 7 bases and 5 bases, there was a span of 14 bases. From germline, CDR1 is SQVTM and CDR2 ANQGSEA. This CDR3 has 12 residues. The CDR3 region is CSARRGGTEAFF. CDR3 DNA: TGCAGCGCCCGGAGGGGAGGAACTGAAGCTTTCTTT.